The 8 T cell receptor beta chains presented below share a single source sample, sequenced in a study of blood T cell repertoires in COVID-19. Profiling relied on immunoSEQ multiplex PCR, and the TCRdb table lists in-frame clones only, not all of them. The table shows over 350,000 clones, with just over 90% occurring only once. Sequenced input: PBMCs or T cells enriched from blood (not recorded which). The source is a woman aged 40 to 50 who had been exposed to COVID-19.

This chain links TRBV12-3 or TRBV12-4 with TRBJ2-2, with D unclear. Trimming pared 7 bases from V and 6 bases from J, leaving 6 bases between. The CDR3 is 11 amino acids. The DNA for the CDR3 is TGTGCCAGCAAAAGCCCCGGGGAGCTGTTTTTT. It codes for CASKSPGELFF.

The V gene is TRBV30, the J gene TRBJ1-2; no firm D call. The CDR3 consists of 13 residues. V lost 5 bases to trimming and J lost 4 bases, with 14 bases between them. The V gene's germline CDR1 is GTSNPN and CDR2 SVGIG (reference sequence). The CDR3 here is CAWGTLLFYGYTF. The CDR3 region has the DNA TGTGCCTGGGGAACTCTACTATTCTATGGCTACACCTTC.

The chain is built from TRBV27 and TRBJ1-1; perhaps TRBD1 as D (6 bases). Germline V gives CDR1 MNHEY, CDR2 SMNVEV (reference sequence). V lost 2 bases and J 4 bases, leaving 11 bases between the germline ends. The CDR3 length is 14 residues. CDR3 protein: CASSLDRGGTEAFF. CDR3 in DNA: TGTGCCAGCAGTTTAGATAGGGGGGGCACTGAAGCTTTCTTT.

The chain has TRBV11-3 and TRBJ1-1; TRBD1 agrees at 7 bases. After removal of 5 bases from V and 1 base from J, the junction contained 4 bases not matched to a gene. The CDR3 covers 14 residues. Germline CDR1 SGHNT, CDR2 YENEEA. DNA of the CDR3: TGTGCCAGCAGCCGACAGGGTCGGAACACTGAAGCTTTCTTT. Translation gives CASSRQGRNTEAFF.

The chain uses TRBV20-1 and TRBJ2-7; D is unclear. The V gene's germline CDR1 is DFQATT and CDR2 SNEGSKA (reference sequence). Trimming removed 5 bases from V and 7 bases from J, with 9 bases in between. This CDR3 is 10 amino acids long. This CDR3 reads CSARLREQYF. The DNA of the CDR3 is TGCAGTGCTCGGCTGCGGGAGCAGTACTTC.

The sample holds a few counts of this clone. Germline and junction disagree at one end, which may indicate a read error. The V gene is TRBV10-2, the J gene TRBJ2-7; D is ambiguous. The CDR3 extends over 13 amino acids. Germline V gene lookup returns CDR1 WSHSY and CDR2 SAAADI. The chain's CDR3 is CASSKSNSYEQYF. CDR3 sequence (DNA): TGCGCCAGCAGTAAGTCCAACTCCTACGAGCAGTACTTC.

This clone occurred a few times. The chain couples TRBV6-5 to TRBJ1-3; no definite D call. Looked up from germline, CDR1 is MNHEY and CDR2 is SVGAGI. CDR3 length: 15 residues. Trimming took off 7 bases at V and 0 bases at J, with 13 bases between the two ends. DNA for the CDR3: TGTGCCAGCACCCGGATGGGAGACTCTGGAAACACCATATATTTT. It codes for CASTRMGDSGNTIYF.

This chain uses TRBV5-6 with TRBJ1-1, with D hard to call. The CDR3 runs to 15 residues. V lost 2 bases and J 2 bases, leaving 13 bases between the germline ends. Looked up from germline, CDR1 is SGHDT and CDR2 is YYEEEE. CDR3: CASSFMGASNTEAFF. In nucleotides, the CDR3 is TGTGCCAGCAGCTTTATGGGAGCTTCTAACACTGAAGCTTTCTTT.